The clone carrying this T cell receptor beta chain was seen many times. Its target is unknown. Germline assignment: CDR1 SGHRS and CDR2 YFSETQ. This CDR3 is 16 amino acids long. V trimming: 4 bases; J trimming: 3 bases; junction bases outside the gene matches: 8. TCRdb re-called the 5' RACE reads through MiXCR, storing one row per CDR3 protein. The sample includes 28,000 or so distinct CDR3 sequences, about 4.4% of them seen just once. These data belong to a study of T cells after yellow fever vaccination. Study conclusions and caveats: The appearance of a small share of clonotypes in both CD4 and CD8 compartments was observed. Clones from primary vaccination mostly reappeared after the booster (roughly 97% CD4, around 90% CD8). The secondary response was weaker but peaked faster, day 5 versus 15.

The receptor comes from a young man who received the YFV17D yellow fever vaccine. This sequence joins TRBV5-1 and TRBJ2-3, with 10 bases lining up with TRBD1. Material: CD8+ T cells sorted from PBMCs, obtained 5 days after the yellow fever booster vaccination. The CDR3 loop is CASSDEGTGATDTQYF. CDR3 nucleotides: TGCGCCAGCAGCGACGAGGGGACAGGGGCAACAGATACGCAGTATTTT.